The 17 T cell receptor beta chains below were found in one sample sequenced in a study of T cells after yellow fever vaccination. Using its own MiXCR run on the 5' RACE reads, TCRdb lists one record per CDR3 protein. This table has under 100,000 distinct CDR3 sequences, less than 6% appearing once. Sequencing used CD8+ T cells sorted from PBMCs, obtained 10 days after the yellow fever booster vaccination. These receptors all stem from a young man who received the YFV17D yellow fever vaccine.

This clonotype occurred a few times. The J gene is TRBJ2-7, the V gene TRBV7-6, with 8 positions matching TRBD1. V lost 1 base to trimming and J lost 3 bases; unmatched junction nucleotides: 5. Looked up from germline, CDR1 is SGHVS and CDR2 is FNYEAQ. This CDR3 is 15 amino acids long. The CDR3 DNA sequence: TGTGCCAGCAGCTTAGGGCCAGGGGGCGTCTACGAGCAGTACGTC. The encoded protein is CASSLGPGGVYEQYV.

V usage is TRBV20-1 and J usage is TRBJ1-1; D is undetermined. The germline gives CDR1 DFQATT, CDR2 SNEGSKA (reference sequence). The V end was cut by 5 bases, the J end by 10 bases, with 11 bases between. The CDR3 loop spans 10 amino acids. The CDR3 nucleotides are TGCAGTGCTTCTGACCCTAGAGCTTTCTTT. Amino acid sequence: CSASDPRAFF.

The chain has TRBV7-9 and TRBJ1-2, with D possibly being TRBD1 (6 bases). This CDR3 spans 12 amino acids. Germline V gives CDR1 SEHNR, CDR2 FQNEAQ (reference sequence). V was shortened by 6 bases and J by 11 bases, with 16 bases between the two germline ends. Here the CDR3 DNA reads TGTGCCAGCAGGTCCGGGACAATCAATTACACCTTC. Translated: CASRSGTINYTF.

A few counts support this clonotype. The chain couples TRBV7-2 to TRBJ2-3; D gene uncertain. The CDR3 runs to 11 residues. CDR1 and CDR2 from the germline V gene are SGHTA and FQGNSA. V was shortened by 5 bases and J by 7 bases, with 7 bases between the two germline ends. CDR3: CASSPRYTQYF. The DNA of the CDR3 is TGTGCCAGCAGCCCCCGGTATACGCAGTATTTT.

The J gene is TRBJ1-1, the V gene TRBV29-1, with D unresolved. The V gene lost 3 bases and the J gene lost 0 bases, with 8 bases spanning the gap. Germline assignment: CDR1 SQVTM and CDR2 ANQGSEA. This CDR3 has 13 residues. The CDR3 sequence: CSVEPGLNTEAFF. The CDR3 DNA reads as TGCAGCGTTGAGCCCGGTCTGAACACTGAAGCTTTCTTT.

J is TRBJ1-1 and V is TRBV19, with D possibly TRBD1 on 6 matching bases. CDR3 length: 12 amino acids. The V and J ends lost 10 bases and 1 base respectively, with 10 bases between them. Germline V gene sequence: CDR1 LNHDA, CDR2 SQIVND (reference sequence). The CDR3 sequence is CATEGGNTEAFF. The CDR3 nucleotides read TGTGCCACGGAGGGGGGGAACACTGAAGCTTTCTTT.

This clonotype was counted only a few times. V gene TRBV6-2 or TRBV6-3 combines with J gene TRBJ2-7; either TRBD1 or TRBD2 may supply D (5 bases each). CDR1 and CDR2 (germline): MNHEY, SVGEGT. The CDR3 spans 13 residues. V was shortened by 2 bases and J by 6 bases, with 11 bases between the two germline ends. For the CDR3, the DNA is TGTGCCAGCAGTTACGGGGCAGGGACCGAGCAGTACGTC. This gives the protein CASSYGAGTEQYV.

A few counts support this clonotype. The rearrangement uses TRBV11-3 and TRBJ2-1; 11 positions agree with TRBD2. The germline V gene has CDR1 SGHNT and CDR2 YENEEA. The CDR3 spans 16 residues. The V segment lost 5 bases and the J segment 6 bases; nucleotides outside the gene matches: 9. CDR3 sequence: CASSGGSGGAGNEQFF. CDR3 bases: TGTGCCAGCAGCGGGGGTAGCGGGGGGGCCGGCAATGAGCAGTTCTTC.

A few counts support this clonotype. This chain links TRBV5-5 with TRBJ2-5; 9 bases match TRBD1. Losses at the gene ends were 0 bases for V and 2 bases for J; bases not matched to a gene: 2. Germline CDR1 and CDR2: SGHKS and YYEKEE (reference sequence). The CDR3 is 15 residues long. The CDR3: CASSLGTGVQETQYF. The CDR3 nucleotides are TGTGCCAGCAGCTTGGGGACAGGGGTTCAAGAGACCCAGTACTTC.

This clonotype was detected only a few times. CDR3 nucleotides: TGTGCCAGCAGCCAAGTTTCAGAGACCCAGTACTTC. Amino acids: CASSQVSETQYF. The V call is TRBV3-1, the J call TRBJ2-5; D call uncertain. Trimming took 1 base from V and 4 from J, leaving 4 bases between them. Germline values: CDR1 LGHDT, CDR2 YNNKEL (reference sequence). The CDR3 has 12 residues.

V usage is TRBV9 and J usage is TRBJ2-2; D not certain. The germline gives CDR1 SGDLS, CDR2 YYNGEE. The V gene lost 3 bases and the J gene lost 7 bases, with 7 bases spanning the gap. The CDR3 is 12 amino acids. CDR3 sequence (DNA): TGTGCCAGCAGCGGAGGTAGCGGGGAGCTGTTTTTT. This encodes CASSGGSGELFF.

The J gene is TRBJ2-5, the V gene TRBV4-1; 11 bases are shared with TRBD2. The CDR3 totals 16 residues. From germline, CDR1 is MGHRA and CDR2 YSYEKL. With V trimmed by 4 bases and J by 5 bases, 9 bases remained unmatched. CDR3 protein: CASSLAGGPAEETQYF. The CDR3 DNA sequence: TGCGCCAGCAGCCTAGCGGGGGGGCCGGCGGAGGAGACCCAGTACTTC.

The CDR3 DNA is TGTGCCAGCAGTTTCAACGCTATTAATGGCTACACCTTC. It encodes CASSFNAINGYTF. The rearrangement uses TRBV12-3 or TRBV12-4 and TRBJ1-2; D remains unclear. CDR3 length: 13 amino acids. V lost 3 bases to trimming and J lost 6 bases, with 11 bases between them.

This clonotype was found many times. The chain links TRBV5-8 to TRBJ2-5; 13 bases line up with TRBD2. The junction had 8 bases not matched to a gene; V was cut back by 4 bases and J by 5 bases. Germline CDR1 SGHTS, CDR2 YDEGEE. The CDR3 is 16 amino acids. The chain's CDR3 is CASSQGLAGPGETQYF. CDR3 sequence (DNA): TGTGCCAGCAGCCAGGGACTAGCGGGGCCGGGGGAGACCCAGTACTTC.

This clonotype was seen a few times. The chain employs TRBV6-2 or TRBV6-3 and TRBJ1-5; perhaps TRBD1 as D (5 bases). The CDR3 loop spans 15 amino acids. Trimming cost V 6 bases and J 5 bases, with 17 bases left between them. Germline values: CDR1 MNHEY, CDR2 SVGEGT. This chain's CDR3 is CASRSTASPYQPQHF. The CDR3, as DNA: TGTGCCAGCAGATCGACAGCGTCCCCCTATCAGCCCCAGCATTTT.

The chain has TRBV4-3 and TRBJ2-3; 8 nucleotides match TRBD1. The J segment lost 3 bases and the V segment lost 0 bases, leaving 11 bases of the junction unmatched. The V gene's germline CDR1 is LGHNA and CDR2 YSLEER. There are 18 residues in the CDR3. The CDR3 reads CASSQENNPRQGTDTQYF. The CDR3 coding sequence is TGCGCCAGCAGCCAAGAGAATAACCCCAGACAGGGGACAGATACGCAGTATTTT.

This clonotype was recorded a few times. This chain uses TRBV29-1 with TRBJ2-1; D gene unclear. V shed 5 bases and J shed 3 bases, with 8 bases lying between them. CDR3 length equals 12 residues. Germline CDR1 reads SQVTM; CDR2 reads ANQGSEA. This CDR3 reads CSVHEDYNEQFF. The CDR3 coding sequence is TGCAGCGTTCATGAGGACTACAATGAGCAGTTCTTC.